What follows are 17 T cell receptor beta chains derived from one specimen sequenced in a study of CD8 T cells in ankylosing spondylitis. The study's findings and limits: Characteristic, it appeared, of ankylosing spondylitis blood was a TCR beta motif of several highly homologous variants.

Each CDR3 protein gets one entry after TCRdb re-called the 5' RACE reads with MiXCR. Among about 220,000 distinct CDR3 sequences, about 7.3% were seen once, and the ten largest hold 14%. The antigens these receptors bind are not known. Sequenced material: blood, either unsorted or a sorted T cell fraction (not recorded which). The origin of the receptors is a male donor with ankylosing spondylitis.

CDR3 coding DNA: TGTGCCAGCAGCCAAGGGGGACAGGGGGTAACCGGGGAGCTGTTTTTT. Translated: CASSQGGQGVTGELFF. The chain has TRBV4-2 and TRBJ2-2; TRBD1 matches 11 bases. The ends lost 1 base at V and 5 bases at J; junction bases unmatched: 3. This CDR3 has 16 amino acids. Per germline, CDR1 LGHNA and CDR2 YNFKEQ.

This clonotype appeared many times. The rearrangement links TRBV5-1 to TRBJ2-3; 12 bases are a match to TRBD2. The CDR3 is 17 amino acids. The junction had 9 bases not matched to a gene; V was cut back by 2 bases and J by 5 bases. Per germline, CDR1 SGHRS and CDR2 YFSETQ. The CDR3 here is CASSLGLAGTLGDTQYF. The CDR3 nucleotides read TGCGCCAGCAGCTTAGGACTAGCGGGGACCCTAGGAGATACGCAGTATTTT.

In its sample, this clonotype was seen many times. The chain recombines TRBV29-1 with TRBJ2-7; 8 bases are a match to TRBD1. Germline loops: CDR1 SQVTM, CDR2 ANQGSEA. The V and J ends lost 6 bases and 2 bases, in that order; junction bases with no gene match: 6. The CDR3 is 13 amino acids. The CDR3 loop is CSVLGQATYEQYF. The CDR3 DNA reads as TGCAGCGTCCTGGGACAGGCAACCTACGAGCAGTACTTC.

The table lists this clonotype with many counts. The chain uses TRBV6-1 and TRBJ2-7; 12 bases map to TRBD1. The CDR3 consists of 14 residues. Germline trimming cut 7 bases from V and 6 bases from J; bases unmatched to any gene: 7. Germline V gene lookup returns CDR1 MNHNS and CDR2 SASEGT. The CDR3 nucleotides read TGTGCCAGCAACTGGAGGGACAGGGGGCGCGAGCAGTACTTC. This codes for CASNWRDRGREQYF.

This clonotype was observed many times. V gene TRBV11-2 combines with J gene TRBJ2-1, with a weak D call TRBD1 (5 bases). Trimming shortened V by 2 bases and J by 0 bases, and 17 bases separated the two germline ends. This CDR3 contains 18 residues. Germline V gives CDR1 SGHAT, CDR2 FQNNGV. CDR3 sequence reads: CASSLNVVYRISYNEQFF. The CDR3 DNA follows: TGTGCCAGCAGCTTAAACGTCGTCTACAGGATCTCCTACAATGAGCAGTTCTTC. Variable domain in full (rest from reference TRBV11-2 and TRBJ2-1): EAGVAQSPRYKIIEKRQSVAFWCNPISGHATLYWYQQILGQGPKLLIQFQNNGVVDDSQLPKDRFSAERLKGVDSTLKIQPAKLEDSAVYLCASSLNVVYRISYNEQFFGPGTRLTVL.

This clonotype has ten or more counts. The rearrangement uses TRBV10-3 and TRBJ2-7; D is ambiguous. V was pared by 4 bases and J by 3 bases, with 7 bases between. The germline CDR1 and CDR2 sequences are ENHRY and SYGVKD. This CDR3 has 12 amino acids. The CDR3 protein is CAISGDGYEQYF. CDR3 bases: TGTGCCATCAGTGGTGACGGCTACGAGCAGTACTTC.

The table lists this clonotype with a few counts. V is TRBV5-1 and J is TRBJ2-7; 7 bases are shared with TRBD1. Germline V gives CDR1 SGHRS, CDR2 YFSETQ. CDR3 size: 15 residues. Trimming cost V 0 bases and J 3 bases; bases outside gene matches: 6. In DNA, the CDR3 is TGCGCCAGCAGCTTGGACCGGACAGGCATCTACGAGCAGTACTTC. The encoded protein is CASSLDRTGIYEQYF.

This clonotype has at least ten counts. This chain links TRBV12-3 or TRBV12-4 with TRBJ1-6; perhaps TRBD1 as D (6 bases). Trimming took 6 bases from V and 14 from J, leaving 14 bases between them. The CDR3 is 12 amino acids. CDR3 region: CASSLGAKTLHF. In DNA form, the CDR3 reads TGTGCCAGCAGCCTGGGGGCTAAGACCCTCCACTTT.

The J gene is TRBJ2-1, the V gene TRBV28; D possibly uses TRBD1 or TRBD2 (6 bases each). Looked up from germline, CDR1 is MDHEN and CDR2 is SYDVKM. The length of the CDR3 is 15 residues. With 8 bases removed from V and 0 bases from J, the gap between germline ends came to 14 bases. DNA for the CDR3: TGTGCCAGCGTTCCGGGGGCGAGCTCCTACAATGAGCAGTTCTTC. It yields the protein CASVPGASSYNEQFF. Full variable domain (rest looked up from reference TRBV28 and TRBJ2-1): DVKVTQSSRYLVKRTGEKVFLECVQDMDHENMFWYRQDPGLGLRLIYFSYDVKMKEKGDIPEGYSVSREKKERFSLILESASTNQTSMYLCASVPGASSYNEQFFGPGTRLTVL.

The sample holds many counts of this clonotype. The chain combines TRBV5-1 with TRBJ2-7, with TRBD1 matching 9 bases. V lost 4 bases and J lost 2; bases outside the gene matches: 7. CDR3 length: 15 amino acids. Germline CDR1 is SGHRS and CDR2 is YFSETQ. CDR3 protein: CASSPGTGRTYEQYF. CDR3 DNA: TGCGCCAGCAGCCCTGGGACAGGGAGGACCTACGAGCAGTACTTC.

This clonotype was detected ten times or more. This chain connects TRBV4-3 to TRBJ2-6; no firm D call. V shed 4 bases and J shed 0 bases, with 16 bases lying between them. CDR3 size: 18 residues. CDR1 is LGHNA and CDR2 is YSLEER in the germline V gene. This chain's CDR3 is CASSPSGPWDSGANVLTF. CDR3 in DNA: TGCGCCAGCAGCCCATCCGGCCCCTGGGACTCTGGGGCCAACGTCCTGACTTTC.

This clonotype was observed a few times. The chain links TRBV6-2 or TRBV6-3 to TRBJ2-2; 8 bases are shared with TRBD1. Trimming cost V 2 bases and J 7 bases; bases outside gene matches: 9. CDR3 length equals 16 residues. CDR1 is MNHEY, CDR2 SVGEGT, per germline. The CDR3 sequence is CASSYAWTGLIGELFF. The DNA for the CDR3 is TGTGCCAGCAGTTACGCATGGACAGGGTTGATCGGGGAGCTGTTTTTT.

This clonotype was recorded at least ten times. V gene TRBV29-1 combines with J gene TRBJ2-1; D perhaps matches TRBD2 (6 bases). The germline CDR1 and CDR2 sequences are SQVTM and ANQGSEA. Trimming left V 0 bases short and J 9 bases short, with 21 bases between. The CDR3 totals 16 residues. The CDR3 DNA is TGCAGCGTTGAAGATATCGCCCTAGCGACTTGGGGTGAGCAGTTCTTC. Its translation is CSVEDIALATWGEQFF.

The rearrangement uses TRBV5-6 and TRBJ1-2; tentative D call: TRBD1 (6 bases). The V and J ends lost 1 base and 11 bases respectively, with 15 bases between them. The germline gives CDR1 SGHDT, CDR2 YYEEEE. The CDR3 loop spans 13 amino acids. The CDR3 sequence: CASSLTGLIRYTF. The CDR3 nucleotides are TGTGCCAGCAGCTTGACAGGGTTGATTAGATACACCTTC.

The CDR3 nucleotides are TGCAGCGTTAGATCTAGGGCAGGTGGAACTGAAGCTTTCTTT. Amino acids: CSVRSRAGGTEAFF. V usage is TRBV29-1 and J usage is TRBJ1-1; D not certain. The V gene's germline CDR1 is SQVTM and CDR2 ANQGSEA. V was pared by 5 bases and J by 5 bases, with 18 bases between. This CDR3 spans 14 amino acids.

The chain carries TRBV25-1 and TRBJ1-2, with TRBD1 identical over 8 bases. Trimming took 3 bases from V and 7 from J; bases not matched to a gene: 7. Germline V lookup: CDR1 MGHDK, CDR2 SYGVNS. This CDR3 contains 14 residues. For the CDR3, the DNA is TGTGCCAGCAGTGAGGTTACAGGGGGTGGTGGCTACACCTTC. As protein: CASSEVTGGGGYTF.

This clonotype was detected once. This may be a read error: a much more frequent sequence differs by one nucleotide. The chain has TRBV29-1 and TRBJ2-7, with 9 positions matching TRBD2. Germline CDR1 reads SQVTM; CDR2 reads ANQGSEA. The CDR3 covers 15 residues. This CDR3 is CSVAGGIAVDYDQYF. CDR3 nucleotides: TGCAGCGTGGCGGGGGGGATAGCGGTTGACTACGACCAGTACTTC.